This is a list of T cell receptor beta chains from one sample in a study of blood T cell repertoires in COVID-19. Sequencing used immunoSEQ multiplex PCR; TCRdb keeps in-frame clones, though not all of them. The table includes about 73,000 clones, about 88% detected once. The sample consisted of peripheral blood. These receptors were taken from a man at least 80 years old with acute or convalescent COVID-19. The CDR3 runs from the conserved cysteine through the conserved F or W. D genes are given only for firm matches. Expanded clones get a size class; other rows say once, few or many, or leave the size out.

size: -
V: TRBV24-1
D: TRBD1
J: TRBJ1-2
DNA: TGTGCCACCAGTGACCTTACAGGGGGCGATGGCTACACCTTC
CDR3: CATSDLTGGDGYTF

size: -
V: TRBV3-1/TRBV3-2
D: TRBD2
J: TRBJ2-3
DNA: TGTGCCAGCAGCCATGCTAGCGGGGGGGGCACAGATACGCAGTATTTT
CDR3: CASSHASGGGTDTQYF

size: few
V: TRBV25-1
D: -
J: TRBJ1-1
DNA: TGTGCCAGCAGTACAGGGTTGGGCACTGAAGCTTTCTTT
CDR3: CASSTGLGTEAFF

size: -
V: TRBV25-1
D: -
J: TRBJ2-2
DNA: TGTGCCAGCTATTCGCAGTTCACCGGGGAGCTGTTTTTT
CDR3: CASYSQFTGELFF

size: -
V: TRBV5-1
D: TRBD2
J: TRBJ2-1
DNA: TGCGCCAGCAGCCCGGGGGGACTAGCGGGGTACAATGAGCAGTTCTTC
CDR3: CASSPGGLAGYNEQFF

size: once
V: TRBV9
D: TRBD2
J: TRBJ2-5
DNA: TGTGCCAGCACTACCGGGACTAGCGGGGGGGAGACCCAGTACTTC
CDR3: CASTTGTSGGETQYF

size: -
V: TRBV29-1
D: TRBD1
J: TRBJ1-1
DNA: TGCAGCGTTGCGGGACAGGAAAACACTGAAGCTTTCTTT
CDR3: CSVAGQENTEAFF

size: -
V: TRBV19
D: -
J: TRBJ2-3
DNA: TGTGCCAGTAGTTCCCAGGGACTGGACCCAGGGGATACGCAGTATTTT
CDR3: CASSSQGLDPGDTQYF

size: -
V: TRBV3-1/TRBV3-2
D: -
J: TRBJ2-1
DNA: TGTGCCAGCAGCTACGGGACTGGCTCCTACAATGAGCAGTTCTTC
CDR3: CASSYGTGSYNEQFF

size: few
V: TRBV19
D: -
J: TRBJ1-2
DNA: TGTGCCAGTAGTTACGACGGGACTAACTATGGCTACACCTTC
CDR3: CASSYDGTNYGYTF

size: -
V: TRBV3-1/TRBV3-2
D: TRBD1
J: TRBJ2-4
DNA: TGTGCCAGCAGCCAAGATACGCGACAGGGCGAAAACATTCAGTACTTC
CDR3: CASSQDTRQGENIQYF

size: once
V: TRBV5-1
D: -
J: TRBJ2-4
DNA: TGCGCCAGCAGCTTGGGGACAGGTGATGGGACTGCCAAAAACATTCAGTACTTC
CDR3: CASSLGTGDGTAKNIQYF

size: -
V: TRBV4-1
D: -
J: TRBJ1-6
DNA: TGCGCCAGCAGCCAAGACGCGAGGGGGAGCTCCTATAATTCACCCCTCCACTTT
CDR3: CASSQDARGSSYNSPLHF

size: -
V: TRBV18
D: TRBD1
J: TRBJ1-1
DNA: TGTGCCAGCTCACCCTTAAACGGACAGGGGGCTGAAGCTTTCTTT
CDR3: CASSPLNGQGAEAFF

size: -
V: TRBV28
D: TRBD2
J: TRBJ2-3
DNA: TGTGCCAGCAGTCCTACTAACGGACTAGCGGCTAGCACAGATACGCAGTATTTT
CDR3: CASSPTNGLAASTDTQYF

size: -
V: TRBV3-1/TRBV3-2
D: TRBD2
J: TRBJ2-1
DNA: TGTGCCAGCAGCCCCAGGACTAGCGCTGATACTTACAATGAGCAGTTCTTC
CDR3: CASSPRTSADTYNEQFF